This T cell receptor (beta chain) was sequenced in a study of human T cells and chemical hapten exposure. Study-level background: Patch tests delivered 0.01% DPC to the upper back and were evaluated at 6 days. The study's findings and limits: Patch test score tracked positively with PT1 expanded TCR counts. Relative to controls, expanded TCRs formed significantly more large CDR3 similarity clusters.

The time point: patch test 2, 6 weeks after DPC sensitization. Noted treatment: therapeutic diphenylcyclopropenone sensitization with weekly scalp DPC. Unfractionated whole blood served as the source for total RNA extraction. Donors, patients with alopecia ranging from 18 to 70 years old and judged suitable for DPC, provided samples. TCRdb recomputed calls from the RACE reads with MiXCR, one row per CDR3 protein. The sample yields roughly 40,000 distinct CDR3 sequences, more than 9% seen once. This clonotype was detected many times. Its antigen is currently unknown. Between the trimmed V and J ends, which lost 2 bases and 0 bases, there was a span of 9 bases. The CDR3 loop spans 14 amino acids. Germline assignment: CDR1 SGHNT and CDR2 YYREEE (reference sequence).

The chain carries TRBV5-4 and TRBJ2-7; D is undetermined. The source was whole blood, collected in connection with sensitization to the hapten diphenylcyclopropenone (DPC). This receptor was identified in a woman in her twenties or thirties with alopecia areata. Some clones in this sample may be carry-over from other donors' samples. CDR3 in amino acids: CASSFHGTSYEQYF. The CDR3 DNA sequence: TGTGCCAGCAGCTTTCATGGAACCTCCTACGAGCAGTACTTC.